These 17 T cell receptor beta chains came from one sample sequenced in a study of blood T cell repertoires in COVID-19. Libraries were prepared by immunoSEQ multiplex PCR; TCRdb keeps only in-frame clonotypes and omits some of them. This table has about 140,000 clones, about 79% appearing once. Sequenced sample: peripheral blood. The receptors were gathered from a man aged 55-75 years with active or convalescent COVID-19.

The chain has TRBV7-2 and TRBJ1-1; 9 bases line up with TRBD1. This CDR3 is built from 14 residues. The V gene's germline CDR1 is SGHTA and CDR2 FQGNSA. V lost 5 bases to trimming and J lost 3 bases; unmatched junction nucleotides: 4. The CDR3 sequence: CASSEQGAYTEAFF. The CDR3 DNA reads as TGTGCCAGCAGCGAACAGGGGGCATACACTGAAGCTTTCTTT.

This sequence joins TRBV6-5 and TRBJ1-2, with D hard to call. Deletions cut 6 bases from V and 5 bases from J, with 10 bases between. This CDR3 is 12 amino acids long. CDR1 and CDR2 (germline): MNHEY, SVGAGI. This chain's CDR3 is CASSRGYYGYTF. CDR3 DNA: TGTGCCAGCAGCAGAGGCTATTATGGCTACACCTTC.

The gene calls are TRBV6-5 and TRBJ1-3; no reliable D call. CDR3 length: 15 amino acids. The germline V gene encodes CDR1 MNHEY and CDR2 SVGAGI. With 7 bases removed from V and 2 bases from J, the gap between germline ends came to 15 bases. CDR3 in DNA: TGTGCCAGCATCCCAACCGGGTCCCCTGGAAACACCATATATTTT. As protein: CASIPTGSPGNTIYF.

V is TRBV30 and J is TRBJ1-4; 9 bases line up with TRBD1. With V trimmed by 2 bases and J by 8 bases, 12 bases remained unmatched. Germline-derived CDR1 and CDR2 are GTSNPN and SVGIG (reference sequence). The CDR3 sequence is 16 residues long. The CDR3 bases are TGTGCCTGGAGTCGGGGACAGGGAGACCCCAGCGAAAAACTGTTTTTT. As protein: CAWSRGQGDPSEKLFF.

This sequence joins TRBV4-3 and TRBJ2-1, with D hard to call. Germline V gives CDR1 LGHNA, CDR2 YSLEER. This CDR3 spans 14 amino acids. V lost 0 bases and J lost 9, with 12 bases in between. CDR3 coding DNA: TGCGCCAGCAGCCAAGATATGGATGGGCCTGAGCAGTTCTTC. Amino acid sequence: CASSQDMDGPEQFF.

V and J are TRBV27 and TRBJ2-1; D remains ambiguous. Between the trimmed V and J ends, which lost 8 bases and 6 bases, there was a span of 23 bases. The CDR3 extends over 16 amino acids. Germline loops: CDR1 MNHEY, CDR2 SMNVEV (reference sequence). Here the CDR3 reads CASGFVPGGRGNEQFF. The DNA of the CDR3 is TGTGCCAGCGGATTCGTTCCGGGTGGTCGTGGCAATGAGCAGTTCTTC.

The chain recombines TRBV7-2 with TRBJ2-1, with D possibly matching TRBD1 (7 bases). Trimming left V 2 bases short and J 9 bases short, with 14 bases between. Germline V lookup: CDR1 SGHTA, CDR2 FQGNSA. This CDR3 has 14 amino acids. CDR3 bases: TGTGCCAGCAGCTTAAACAGGGGAGGCGGTGAGCAGTTCTTC. It specifies CASSLNRGGGEQFF.

This clone was seen a handful of times. The rearrangement uses TRBV6-5 and TRBJ2-1; 12 positions agree with TRBD2. The germline gives CDR1 MNHEY, CDR2 SVGAGI. After removal of 6 bases from V and 2 bases from J, the junction contained 2 bases not matched to a gene. The CDR3 spans 15 residues. The CDR3 spells CASSSSGRAYNEQFF. CDR3 nucleotide sequence: TGTGCCAGCAGCTCTAGCGGGAGGGCCTACAATGAGCAGTTCTTC.

The chain joins TRBV19 to TRBJ1-1; TRBD1 is a possible D gene (5 bases). CDR3 length equals 17 residues. Deletions cut 3 bases from V and 0 bases from J, with 17 bases between. From germline, CDR1 is LNHDA and CDR2 SQIVND (reference sequence). The CDR3 DNA reads as TGTGCCAGTAGTATCGTCCAGGGCTTGGGCCTGAACACTGAAGCTTTCTTT. Residues: CASSIVQGLGLNTEAFF. The full variable domain, in which reference TRBV19 and TRBJ1-1 provide the parts outside the CDR3, is DGGITQSPKYLFRKEGQNVTLSCEQNLNHDAMYWYRQDPGQGLRLIYYSQIVNDFQKGDIAEGYSVSREKKESFPLTVTSAQKNPTAFYLCASSIVQGLGLNTEAFFGQGTRLTVV.

The chain has TRBV12-2 and TRBJ2-1; TRBD2 is taken as the D call from the table, unchecked against the DNA. TRBV12-2 is reported as a pseudogene. The CDR3 totals 12 residues. CDR3: CASRRSYNEQFF. In nucleotides, the CDR3 is TGTGCAAGTCGGAGGTCCTACAATGAGCAGTTCTTC.

V and J are TRBV7-9 and TRBJ2-5; D possibly corresponds to TRBD2 (5 bases). This CDR3 has 14 amino acids. V lost 8 bases and J 5 bases, leaving 18 bases between the germline ends. From germline, CDR1 is SEHNR and CDR2 FQNEAQ (reference sequence). The chain's CDR3 is CASHRAEGIETQYF. The CDR3 DNA follows: TGTGCCAGCCACCGCGCAGAGGGCATTGAGACCCAGTACTTC.

The CDR3 sequence is CASSLGRAEKLFF. CDR3 sequence (DNA): TGTGCCAGCAGCTTAGGCAGGGCTGAAAAACTGTTTTTT. This chain links TRBV7-2 with TRBJ1-4; weak D call: TRBD1 (5 bases). Trimming took off 1 base at V and 7 bases at J, with 7 bases between the two ends. The CDR3 extends over 13 amino acids. CDR1 and CDR2 from the germline V gene are SGHTA and FQGNSA.

The rearrangement links TRBV7-8 to TRBJ2-5; 12 positions match TRBD2. After removal of 6 bases from V and 4 bases from J, the junction contained 3 bases not matched to a gene. Germline loops: CDR1 SGHVS, CDR2 FQNEAQ. This CDR3 is built from 14 residues. This chain's CDR3 is CASRTSGRGETQYF. CDR3 nucleotides: TGTGCCAGCAGGACTAGCGGGAGAGGAGAGACCCAGTACTTC.

The chain joins TRBV5-1 to TRBJ2-1; TRBD2 agrees at 8 bases. The CDR3 is 15 amino acids. The germline V gene encodes CDR1 SGHRS and CDR2 YFSETQ. The V and J ends lost 0 bases and 7 bases, in that order; junction bases with no gene match: 6. Written as DNA, the CDR3 is TGCGCCAGCAGCTTGGGAGCGGGAGTCGGTAATGAGCAGTTCTTC. Translation: CASSLGAGVGNEQFF.

This chain connects TRBV19 to TRBJ2-7; 7 nucleotides align to TRBD1. CDR3 length equals 15 residues. Germline-derived CDR1 and CDR2 are LNHDA and SQIVND (reference sequence). The J segment lost 2 bases and the V segment lost 5 bases, leaving 9 bases of the junction unmatched. The CDR3 DNA sequence: TGTGCCAGTAGTTCCCTCCGGGACAGAGCCTACGAGCAGTACTTC. It encodes CASSSLRDRAYEQYF.

V gene TRBV7-2 combines with J gene TRBJ1-2, with D tentatively TRBD1 (5 bases). Germline CDR1 is SGHTA and CDR2 is FQGNSA. CDR3 length equals 14 residues. V was pared by 4 bases and J by 2 bases, with 11 bases between. CDR3 in DNA: TGTGCCAGCAGCTGGCAGGGCTCGAACTATGGCTACACCTTC. It encodes CASSWQGSNYGYTF.

V usage is TRBV7-2 and J usage is TRBJ1-2; 11 bases are a match to TRBD1. After removal of 1 base from V and 4 bases from J, the junction contained 5 bases not matched to a gene. CDR1 SGHTA and CDR2 FQGNSA come from the germline V gene. The CDR3 runs 16 residues. CDR3 bases: TGTGCCAGCAGCTTAGTAGGGACAGGGGGTTCCTATGGCTACACCTTC. Its protein is CASSLVGTGGSYGYTF.